These 5 T cell receptor beta chains were sequenced from one sample in a study of control samples from healthy donors and cancer patients. Produced via immunoSEQ multiplex PCR; TCRdb's table is partial and in-frame only. The table has about 150,000 clones, over 90% seen once. The sample comprised blood. Receptor source: a man in his fifties in good health.

As concerns this clone: At one boundary the junction diverges from the germline segment, which might be a read error. This chain joins TRBV7-7 and TRBJ2-1; the match to TRBD2 covers 7 bases. Germline assignment: CDR1 SSHAT and CDR2 FNYEAQ (reference sequence). This CDR3 spans 15 amino acids. The CDR3 protein is CASSSSGGSYNEQFF. DNA of the CDR3: TGTGCTAGCAGCTCGTCGGGAGGCTCCTACAATGAGCAGTTCTTC.

The genes are TRBV28 and TRBJ2-3; 11 positions match TRBD2. Trimming took 5 bases from V and 3 from J; bases not matched to a gene: 4. This CDR3 comprises 15 residues. CDR1 MDHEN and CDR2 SYDVKM come from the germline V gene. CDR3 sequence: CASSIRTSGTDTQYF. The CDR3 DNA sequence: TGTGCCAGCAGTATACGGACTAGCGGGACAGATACGCAGTATTTT.

In nucleotides, the CDR3 is TGTGCCAGCAGTTTGATAGGCGAAAAACTGTTTTTT. This codes for CASSLIGEKLFF. This sequence joins TRBV28 and TRBJ1-4, with D hard to call. CDR1 and CDR2 (germline): MDHEN, SYDVKM. Trimming cost V 3 bases and J 8 bases, with 7 bases left between them. The CDR3 sequence is 12 residues long. Combining the CDR3 with reference TRBV28 and TRBJ1-4 gives the whole variable domain DVKVTQSSRYLVKRTGEKVFLECVQDMDHENMFWYRQDPGLGLRLIYFSYDVKMKEKGDIPEGYSVSREKKERFSLILESASTNQTSMYLCASSLIGEKLFFGSGTQLSVL.

This sequence joins TRBV5-1 and TRBJ2-3; 8 bases match TRBD2. The CDR3 runs 14 residues. Trimming removed 3 bases from V and 2 bases from J; junction bases left unmatched: 2. Per germline, CDR1 SGHRS and CDR2 YFSETQ. The CDR3 loop is CASSWTSPTDTQYF. The CDR3 bases are TGCGCCAGCAGCTGGACTAGCCCCACAGATACGCAGTATTTT.

This chain links TRBV18 with TRBJ1-1, with unresolved D. V was shortened by 1 base and J by 1 base, with 13 bases between the two germline ends. CDR1 is KGHSH, CDR2 LQKENI, per germline. The CDR3 sequence is 16 residues long. The CDR3 sequence is CASSPRSARTNTEAFF. The CDR3 DNA follows: TGTGCCAGCTCACCACGGTCTGCCAGGACGAACACTGAAGCTTTCTTT. Looking up the rest from reference TRBV18 and TRBJ1-1 gives the full variable domain: NAGVMQNPRHLVRRRGQEARLRCSPMKGHSHVYWYRQLPEEGLKFMVYLQKENIIDESGMPKERFSAEFPKEGPSILRIQQVVRGDSAAYFCASSPRSARTNTEAFFGQGTRLTVV.